The clone carrying this T cell receptor (beta chain) was seen repeatedly, ten times or more. Hyperthyroidism qualified as stable when ophthalmopathy did not develop within 18 months of follow-up. These data are taken from a study of Graves' ophthalmopathy and Graves' hyperthyroidism. The study amplified TCR beta CDR3 regions using RNA transcripts. HTBI primers were used in a first-round RT-PCR, which preceded a second-round multiplex PCR. TCRdb analysed the multiplex PCR reads with MiXCR anew, one entry per CDR3 protein. The profile shows a few hundred thousand distinct CDR3 sequences, 15% to 17% of them singletons. V lost 5 bases, J lost 6 bases, and 16 bases stayed unmatched. CDR3 length: 16 residues. The germline V gene has CDR1 PRHDT and CDR2 FYEKMQ (reference sequence).

The sample consisted of peripheral blood. This receptor was taken from a woman aged 18-29 years with stable Graves' hyperthyroidism. This chain joins TRBV13 and TRBJ2-7; TRBD1 agrees at 7 bases. The CDR3 nucleotides read TGTGCCAGCAGCCCCAGACAGGGAACGTTGTCGGGCGAGCAGTACTTC. Its protein is CASSPRQGTLSGEQYF.